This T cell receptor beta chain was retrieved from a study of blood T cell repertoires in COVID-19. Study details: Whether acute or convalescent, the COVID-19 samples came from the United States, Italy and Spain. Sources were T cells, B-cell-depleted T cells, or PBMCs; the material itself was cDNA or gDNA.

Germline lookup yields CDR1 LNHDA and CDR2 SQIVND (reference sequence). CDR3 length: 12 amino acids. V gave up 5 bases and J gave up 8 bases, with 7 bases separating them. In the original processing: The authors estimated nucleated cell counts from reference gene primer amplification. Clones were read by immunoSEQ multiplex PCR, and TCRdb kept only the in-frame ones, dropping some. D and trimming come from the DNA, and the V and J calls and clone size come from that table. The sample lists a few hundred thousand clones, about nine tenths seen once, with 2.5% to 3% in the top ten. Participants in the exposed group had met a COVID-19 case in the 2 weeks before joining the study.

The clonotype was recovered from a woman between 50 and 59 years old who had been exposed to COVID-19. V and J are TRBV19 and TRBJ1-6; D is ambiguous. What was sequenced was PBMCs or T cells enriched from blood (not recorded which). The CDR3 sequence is CASSSRDSPLHF. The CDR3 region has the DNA TGTGCCAGTAGTTCGAGGGATTCACCCCTCCACTTT.